This T cell receptor (beta chain) comes out of a study of CD8 T cells in ankylosing spondylitis. Study-wide points: Characteristic of ankylosing spondylitis blood, it appeared, was a TCR beta motif comprising about 8 highly homologous variants.

TCR beta libraries were made by quantitative 5'-RACE with molecular barcodes. MiXCR, run by TCRdb on the 5' RACE reads, gives a single entry per CDR3 protein. The repertoire holds 200,000 to 250,000 distinct CDR3 sequences, with roughly 6.6% as singletons. In its sample, this clonotype was seen many times. Its antigen is still unknown. The CDR3 is made up of 14 amino acids. The germline CDR1 and CDR2 sequences are MNHEY and SMNVEV (reference sequence). With 3 bases removed from V and 5 bases from J, the gap between germline ends came to 13 bases. This clonotype originated in a male donor with ankylosing spondylitis. This chain joins TRBV27 and TRBJ1-1; D is undetermined. Input material: blood, either unsorted or a sorted T cell fraction (not recorded which). The CDR3 DNA is TGTGCCAGCAGTTTGTTCGGCCAAACTACTGAAGCTTTCTTT. Its translation is CASSLFGQTTEAFF.